Listed below are T cell receptor beta chains from one sample, sequenced in a study of blood T cell repertoires in COVID-19. Clones were read by immunoSEQ multiplex PCR, and TCRdb kept only the in-frame ones, dropping some. Of over 10,000 clones detected, around 88% appear once; the ten largest clones hold around 54%. The source material was peripheral blood. The receptors here all came from a man older than 75 with acute or convalescent COVID-19. The CDR3 runs from the conserved cysteine through the conserved F or W. The order of the fields is V gene, CDR3 length, CDR3 protein.

TRBV5-4	15	CASSFGGHNTGELFF
TRBV18	16	CASSPDSGGARDTQYF
TRBV9	17	CASSVGPGTGGADTQYF
TRBV2	17	CASRMEATGQGAYEQYF
TRBV6-5	13	CASIKRGGYEQYF
TRBV10-1	13	CASTYNANTEAFF
TRBV2	19	CASSEEGVTSALAKNIQYF
TRBV7-3	16	CASSATGTSGQETQYF
TRBV28	12	CASSLGHRGQYF
TRBV5-1	15	CASSLAPGQEVGYTF
TRBV24-1	15	CATSDLQTGADTQYF
TRBV29-1	11	CSWGENEKLFF
TRBV20-1	14	CSASYWSSYNEQFF
TRBV6-5	13	CASTRQGKYGYTF
TRBV7-9	13	CASSPDYQETQYF
TRBV7-3	14	CASSLGLGPDTQYF
TRBV27	15	CASSSDSRVSQPQHF
TRBV23-1	16	CASSHIWAVGNQPQHF
TRBV21-1	18	CASSKNPLLAGGYNEQFF
TRBV3-1/TRBV3-2	12	CASRAGNYEQYF
TRBV6-6	16	CASSYKRMPHETEQYF
TRBV9	16	CASSRVAGSSYNEQFF
TRBV3-1/TRBV3-2	17	CASSLKRTPLAYNEQFF
TRBV6-5	13	CASKQGAGTEAFF
TRBV5-1	18	CASSLASRTVQGTDTQYF
TRBV5-4	15	CASSRIGLADNEQFF
TRBV2	13	CASSKQGYETQYF
TRBV9	13	CASSVTGVTEAFF
TRBV3-1/TRBV3-2	16	CASSQLPRGSWNEQFF
TRBV5-8	14	CASSLTGVSEKLFF
TRBV5-4	16	CASSHNGQGKYNEQFF
TRBV18	19	CASSPQKVTQRGGWVEQYF
TRBV5-6	14	CASSLTGAGSPLHF
TRBV27	16	CASTPSGPRSYNEQFF
TRBV6-5	15	CASSYFPSGTDTQYF
TRBV11-2	16	CASSRQRGSGIYEQFF
TRBV5-6	15	CASSTDRGLNTEAFF
TRBV7-9	13	CASTGGFGYGYTF
TRBV11-3	15	CASSRGQGSYNEQFF
TRBV29-1	14	CSVQPGQGVREQYF
TRBV10-1	16	CASSEGLAGAKDTQYF
TRBV7-9	14	CASSLVQMNTEAFF
TRBV18	14	CASSPKPGREGYTF
TRBV6-6	14	CASSQQSRRSPLHF
TRBV9	14	CASSVGGGGQPQHF
TRBV5-4	14	CASSPGQYHTEAFF
TRBV27	14	CASSFVPGESPLHF
TRBV18	16	CASSPATGLISYEQYF
TRBV5-1	14	CASSLARGLETQYF
TRBV19	15	CASSRGTGGANEQYF
TRBV3-1/TRBV3-2	15	CASSPPTSGGNEQFF
TRBV5-4	15	CASSRKGAGSYEQYF
TRBV19	17	CASSLGTTLVLLQPQHF
TRBV3-1/TRBV3-2	15	CASSQGFSGQETQYF
TRBV4-2	18	CASSQELQGAANTGELFF